The sequence of this T cell receptor (beta chain) was determined in a study of Ad26.COV2.S vaccination and SARS-CoV-2 variants. The study, taken as a whole, reports: Vaccine recipients showed a spike-specific TCR breadth that was higher than in placebo recipients. Measurement of non-spike TCR breadth gave similar results in vaccine and placebo recipients.

The V gene's germline CDR1 is MRHNA and CDR2 SNTAGT. Trimming took 6 bases from V and 7 from J; bases not matched to a gene: 11. The CDR3 spans 16 residues. Clones were sequenced by immunoSEQ multiplex PCR, and TCRdb holds only the in-frame ones, with some missing. The table has roughly 180,000 clones, roughly 85% seen once. As for this clone: Its target is unknown.

The sample in question was peripheral blood, obtained after recovery from COVID-19. The chain employs TRBV6-4 and TRBJ2-2, with 10 bases identical to TRBD1. This clonotype was obtained from a human donor who had recovered from COVID-19. The CDR3 sequence: CASRNSDRGQDGELFF. Written as DNA, the CDR3 is TGTGCCAGCAGGAATTCCGACAGGGGGCAAGACGGGGAGCTGTTTTTT.